These 17 T cell receptor beta chains were all obtained from the same sample, sequenced in a study of read filtering for tumor transcriptome and immune sequencing (dated by TCRdb to the early 2020s). The sequencer was an Illumina HiSeq 4000. The Immunoverse kit was used to build TCR libraries from around 400 ng RNA, with molecular barcoded adaptors covering alpha/delta and beta/gamma chains. TCRdb applied fastp at Q25 and MiXCR to the public reads, then kept only in-frame beta chains. A single entry per CDR3 protein holds the most common genes and DNA from its merged rows. The sample has fewer than 90,000 distinct CDR3 sequences on record, around 12% of them singletons. The ten largest clones take up just under 15% of the sample. The sequencing input was a population of CD138-negative cells sorted from bone marrow. The cell subset or site label for this specimen denotes: bone marrow mononuclear cells depleted of CD138+ plasma/myeloma cells by negative magnetic selection. The origin of the receptors is a donor at least 40 years old with multiple myeloma.

This clonotype was recorded at least ten times. The rearrangement uses TRBV5-8 and TRBJ2-7; maybe TRBD1 (6 bases). The V gene lost 3 bases and the J gene lost 0 bases, with 13 bases spanning the gap. Germline CDR1 and CDR2: SGHTS and YDEGEE. The CDR3 is made up of 15 amino acids. CDR3 amino acids: CASSSGQASSYEQYF. CDR3 DNA: TGTGCCAGCAGCTCGGGACAAGCTAGCTCCTACGAGCAGTACTTC.

To note about this clonotype: This may be a read error: a much more frequent sequence differs by one nucleotide. The chain links TRBV29-1 to TRBJ2-5, with 10 bases that match TRBD1. V lost 6 bases and J lost 9; bases outside the gene matches: 16. CDR3 length: 15 residues. Germline lookup yields CDR1 SQVTM and CDR2 ANQGSEA. This CDR3 is CSVLGQGGGLESQYF. Here the CDR3 DNA reads TGCAGCGTCTTAGGACAGGGGGGGGGCCTTGAGTCCCAGTACTTC.

In its sample, this clonotype was seen many times. CDR3 in DNA: TGTGCCAGCAGCTGGGGACTAGCGGGAGAGAACGGGGAGCTGTTTTTT. Translated, it gives CASSWGLAGENGELFF. The chain recombines TRBV5-4 with TRBJ2-2; 14 bases match TRBD2. This CDR3 has 16 amino acids. Germline-derived CDR1 and CDR2 are SGHNT and YYREEE (reference sequence). J lost 7 bases, V lost 3 bases, and 5 bases had no gene match.

In its sample, this clonotype was seen many times. The chain links TRBV10-3 to TRBJ2-3; D gene unclear. The CDR3 runs to 15 residues. Trimming stripped 8 bases from V and 2 bases from J, with 17 bases between. Germline lookup yields CDR1 ENHRY and CDR2 SYGVKD. The CDR3 here is CAIAPSVGITDTQYF. The CDR3 region has the DNA TGTGCCATCGCCCCTTCCGTCGGTATCACAGATACGCAGTATTTT.

This clonotype was observed many times. J is TRBJ2-1 and V is TRBV19, with D unclear. Germline CDR1 reads LNHDA; CDR2 reads SQIVND (reference sequence). CDR3 length equals 16 residues. Trimming stripped 4 bases from V and 8 bases from J, with 21 bases between. The CDR3 is CASSTIRAGDDHEQFF. The CDR3 coding sequence is TGTGCCAGTAGTACGATCCGGGCCGGAGACGACCATGAGCAGTTCTTC.

This clonotype was recorded at least ten times. The chain links TRBV6-5 to TRBJ2-7, with 7 nucleotides matching TRBD2. The CDR3 covers 13 residues. V was pared by 7 bases and J by 7 bases, with 10 bases of the junction left unmatched. Germline assignment: CDR1 MNHEY and CDR2 SVGAGI. CDR3 loop: CASNRGLSGEQYF. The CDR3 bases are TGTGCCAGCAATAGGGGACTATCAGGGGAGCAGTACTTC.

The V call is TRBV29-1, the J call TRBJ2-3; 13 nucleotides line up with TRBD2. V was clipped by 7 bases and J by 4 bases; unmatched bases: 5. Germline CDR1 SQVTM, CDR2 ANQGSEA. This CDR3 has 14 residues. CDR3: CSAGLAGAADTQYF. In DNA, the CDR3 is TGCAGCGCCGGACTAGCGGGAGCGGCAGATACGCAGTATTTT.

As to this clonotype: A much larger clone differs by one base, so this may be a read error. The gene calls are TRBV6-2 or TRBV6-3 and TRBJ1-2, with TRBD1 as a possible D gene (5 bases). The length of the CDR3 is 13 residues. Germline CDR1 and CDR2: MNHEY and SVGEGT. CDR3 nucleotide sequence: TGTGCCAGCAGTTACGGGACCCATGATGGCTACGCCTTC. The encoded protein is CASSYGTHDGYAF.

Concerning this clonotype itself: A read error may be the cause here, since a much bigger clone is one base away. The chain uses TRBV7-3 and TRBJ2-2, with 7 bases that match TRBD2. The CDR3 has 16 residues. The V gene's germline CDR1 is SGHTA and CDR2 FQGTGA. The CDR3 sequence: CASSQTGTTNTGEPFF. CDR3 bases: TGTGCCAGCAGCCAGACCGGGACTACGAACACCGGGGAGCCGTTTTTT.

This clonotype has only one observation. The CDR3 loop is CASSQNNEQFF. The CDR3 nucleotides are TGTGCCAGCAGCCAAAATAATGAGCAGTTCTTC. The gene calls are TRBV14 and TRBJ2-1, with D uncertain. The length of the CDR3 is 11 residues. V dropped 2 bases and J dropped 7 bases, with 3 bases sitting between them. Germline CDR1 SGHDN, CDR2 FVKESK. The full variable domain, its missing parts supplied by reference TRBV14 and TRBJ2-1, is EAGVTQFPSHSVIEKGQTVTLRCDPISGHDNLYWYRRVMGKEIKFLLHFVKESKQDESGMPNNRFLAERTGGTYSTLKVQPAELEDSGVYFCASSQNNEQFFGPGTRLTVL.

This clonotype has at least ten counts. The chain links TRBV5-6 to TRBJ1-1; D call uncertain. V was shortened by 0 bases and J by 10 bases, with 13 bases between the two germline ends. CDR3 length equals 13 residues. CDR1 SGHDT and CDR2 YYEEEE come from the germline V gene. The CDR3 spells CASSLDRRGVAFF. The CDR3 coding sequence is TGTGCCAGCAGCTTGGATCGGCGCGGAGTAGCTTTCTTT.

This clonotype was picked up a small number of times. A much bigger clone sits one base away, suggesting this may be a read error. This chain links TRBV20-1 with TRBJ1-5, with D possibly being TRBD1 (5 bases). CDR3 length: 12 residues. Trimming shortened V by 6 bases and J by 5 bases, and 11 bases separated the two germline ends. Germline V CDR1 and CDR2: DFQATT, SNEGSKA (reference sequence). The CDR3 loop reads CSAAGPDQPQHF. As DNA, the CDR3 is TGCAGTGCCGCAGGGCCCGATCAGCCCCAGCATTTT.

The chain has TRBV12-3 or TRBV12-4 and TRBJ2-2; unclear D gene. The CDR3 is 16 amino acids. V lost 2 bases and J 8 bases, leaving 18 bases between the germline ends. The CDR3 is CASSLSLTFARGELFF. CDR3 DNA: TGTGCCAGCAGTTTAAGCCTTACCTTTGCTAGGGGGGAGCTGTTTTTT.

This clonotype was seen ten or more times. The chain uses TRBV5-1 and TRBJ2-3, with unresolved D. This CDR3 region has 13 residues. Looked up from germline, CDR1 is SGHRS and CDR2 is YFSETQ. Trimming cost V 2 bases and J 2 bases, with 6 bases left between them. The CDR3 nucleotides read TGCGCCAGCAGCTTCTCACCCACAGATACGCAGTATTTT. This translates into CASSFSPTDTQYF.

This clonotype was seen repeatedly, ten times or more. V gene TRBV30 combines with J gene TRBJ2-3; a weak D match, TRBD1 (6 bases). With 0 bases removed from V and 2 bases from J, the gap between germline ends came to 12 bases. The V gene's germline CDR1 is GTSNPN and CDR2 SVGIG (reference sequence). This CDR3 region has 15 residues. CDR3: CAWSVLGGITDTQYF. The DNA for the CDR3 is TGTGCCTGGAGTGTACTAGGGGGTATCACAGATACGCAGTATTTT.

At least ten counts were recorded for this clonotype. The genes are TRBV29-1 and TRBJ2-3; 8 positions match TRBD1. The CDR3 consists of 15 residues. The germline CDR1 and CDR2 sequences are SQVTM and ANQGSEA. The ends lost 4 bases at V and 3 bases at J; junction bases unmatched: 9. The CDR3 loop reads CSVVSGQGWTDTQYF. The CDR3 region has the DNA TGCAGCGTTGTTTCAGGACAGGGTTGGACAGATACGCAGTATTTT.

This clonotype has a handful of counts. The chain employs TRBV7-3 and TRBJ2-3; the match to TRBD1 covers 7 bases. V shed 4 bases and J 3 bases; nucleotides not matched to a gene: 4. The CDR3 runs to 14 residues. Germline lookup yields CDR1 SGHTA and CDR2 FQGTGA. The CDR3 protein is CASSSDRITDTQYF. CDR3 nucleotide sequence: TGTGCCAGCAGCTCGGACAGGATTACAGATACGCAGTATTTT.